Below are 27 T cell receptor beta chains sequenced from a single sample in a study of spatial heterogeneity in lung cancer. Time point here: sample taken at primary tumor resection. No cells were sorted before sequencing. The whole RNA sequenced was extracted from tumor, nontumor lung or frozen PBMC. TCRdb used MiXCR to reprocess the 5' RACE reads, holding one entry per CDR3 protein. Of 20,000 to 25,000 distinct CDR3 sequences listed, about 4.3% were seen once; the top ten hold approximately 30%. The material was PBMCs, obtained at surgery. The receptors were sampled from a male donor with early-stage non-small cell lung cancer.

This clonotype was counted only a few times. The V and J genes are TRBV3-1 and TRBJ1-6, with TRBD1 identical over 8 bases. The CDR3 covers 19 residues. In germline, CDR1 is LGHDT, CDR2 YNNKEL (reference sequence). V shed 0 bases, J shed 6 bases, and the junction held 13 bases outside the gene matches. The CDR3 DNA reads TGTGCCAGCAGCCAAGATACTAGGGACAGGTATCAGGGTAATTCACCCCTCCACTTT. The encoded protein is CASSQDTRDRYQGNSPLHF. The full variable domain, in which reference TRBV3-1 and TRBJ1-6 provide the parts outside the CDR3, is DTAVSQTPKYLVTQMGNDKSIKCEQNLGHDTMYWYKQDSKKFLKIMFSYNNKELIINETVPNRFSPKSPDKAHLNLHINSLELGDSAVYFCASSQDTRDRYQGNSPLHFGNGTRLTVT.

The rearrangement uses TRBV6-5 and TRBJ2-5; D is perhaps TRBD2 (6 bases). Trimming pared 0 bases from V and 5 bases from J, leaving 16 bases between. The CDR3 length is 16 residues. Germline-derived CDR1 and CDR2 are MNHEY and SVGAGI. The DNA for the CDR3 is TGTGCCAGCAGTTACTCCCGAAGGCTAGCGACCGAGACCCAGTACTTC. This sequence encodes CASSYSRRLATETQYF.

This clonotype was recorded at least ten times. The chain links TRBV6-5 to TRBJ1-2, with TRBD1 matching 10 bases. CDR1 and CDR2 (germline): MNHEY, SVGAGI. V was pared by 6 bases and J by 3 bases, with 7 bases of the junction left unmatched. The length of the CDR3 is 15 residues. The CDR3 protein is CASRSTGTGDYGYTF. For the CDR3, the DNA is TGTGCCAGCAGATCCACCGGGACAGGGGACTATGGCTACACCTTC.

This clonotype was picked up a small number of times. This rearrangement joins TRBV5-1 to TRBJ2-7; D may be TRBD1 (5 bases). Trimming cost V 2 bases and J 4 bases, with 10 bases left between them. Germline V gene data show CDR1 as SGHRS and CDR2 as YFSETQ. This CDR3 comprises 13 residues. DNA for the CDR3: TGCGCCAGCAGCTTTCAGGGCGGATACGAGCAGTACTTC. Amino acids: CASSFQGGYEQYF.

Ten or more counts support this clonotype. V usage is TRBV28 and J usage is TRBJ2-3, with unresolved D. Per germline, CDR1 MDHEN and CDR2 SYDVKM. Between the trimmed V and J ends, which lost 5 bases and 2 bases, there was a span of 11 bases. The CDR3 is 14 residues long. CDR3 amino acids: CASSLPSITDTQYF. DNA of the CDR3: TGTGCCAGCAGTCTCCCCTCAATCACAGATACGCAGTATTTT.

This clonotype was found many times. The chain joins TRBV11-1 to TRBJ1-1, with 7 nucleotides matching TRBD1. Germline lookup yields CDR1 SGHAT and CDR2 FQDESV (reference sequence). J was trimmed by 7 bases and V by 5 bases; bases with no gene match: 10. The CDR3 extends over 14 amino acids. Here the CDR3 DNA reads TGTGCCAGCAGCCCGGGGACAGCTAGTCTTGAAGCTTTCTTT. Amino acid sequence: CASSPGTASLEAFF.

There are many counts of this clonotype. The chain joins TRBV24-1 to TRBJ2-6; tentatively, D is TRBD1 (5 bases). The CDR3 length is 16 residues. CDR1 and CDR2 from the germline V gene are KGHDR and SFDVKD. V was pared by 4 bases and J by 1 base, with 10 bases between. Here the CDR3 reads CATSEGAASGANVLTF. DNA of the CDR3: TGTGCCACCAGTGAAGGGGCCGCTTCTGGGGCCAACGTCCTGACTTTC.

The table lists this clonotype with many counts. The chain is built from TRBV4-2 and TRBJ1-1; 7 bases agree with TRBD1. V was clipped by 5 bases and J by 8 bases; unmatched bases: 8. Germline V gene data show CDR1 as LGHNA and CDR2 as YNFKEQ. This CDR3 has 13 residues. The CDR3 region is CASSTQGGLEAFF. The CDR3 DNA is TGTGCCAGCAGCACTCAGGGGGGACTCGAAGCTTTCTTT.

Many counts were recorded for this clonotype. The genes are TRBV29-1 and TRBJ2-7; D is unclear. Germline V gene lookup returns CDR1 SQVTM and CDR2 ANQGSEA. V shed 6 bases and J shed 0 bases, with 12 bases lying between them. CDR3 size: 13 residues. The CDR3, as DNA: TGCAGCGTAAGGGCAGTCCGCTCCTACGAGCAGTACTTC. It specifies CSVRAVRSYEQYF.

This clonotype was seen ten or more times. The chain links TRBV20-1 to TRBJ1-4; D is uncertain. The CDR3 runs 12 residues. Germline CDR1 is DFQATT and CDR2 is SNEGSKA (reference sequence). The V end was cut by 7 bases, the J end by 6 bases, with 12 bases between. The CDR3 sequence is CSVVRGYEKLFF. The CDR3 DNA follows: TGCAGTGTGGTCCGCGGATATGAAAAACTGTTTTTT.

By share, this clonotype ranks as medium-sized. The chain couples TRBV29-1 to TRBJ1-2, with a weak D call TRBD1 (5 bases). Germline lookup yields CDR1 SQVTM and CDR2 ANQGSEA. The CDR3 covers 12 residues. The V gene lost 7 bases and the J gene lost 7 bases, with 16 bases spanning the gap. The CDR3: CSASDKGSGYTF. CDR3 sequence (DNA): TGCAGCGCATCGGACAAGGGCTCTGGCTACACCTTC.

This clonotype was seen at least ten times. The chain joins TRBV27 to TRBJ1-2; 7 bases fit TRBD1. Trimming cost V 6 bases and J 4 bases; bases outside gene matches: 5. Germline CDR1 is MNHEY and CDR2 is SMNVEV (reference sequence). The CDR3 contains 13 residues. DNA for the CDR3: TGTGCCAGCAGCAAGGACAGGAGCTATGGCTACACCTTC. Amino acid sequence: CASSKDRSYGYTF.

There are many counts of this clonotype. J is TRBJ2-1 and V is TRBV7-2, with TRBD2 identical over 8 bases. The junction had 7 bases not matched to a gene; V was cut back by 4 bases and J by 8 bases. The CDR3 loop spans 14 amino acids. Germline V gives CDR1 SGHTA, CDR2 FQGNSA. CDR3 residues: CASSYSRTSYEQFF. CDR3 nucleotides: TGTGCCAGCAGCTATTCGAGGACTAGCTATGAGCAGTTCTTC.

This clonotype came up many times. Written as DNA, the CDR3 is TGTGCCAGCAGCCATACAGTCACAGATACGCAGTATTTT. Amino acids: CASSHTVTDTQYF. The V and J genes are TRBV7-9 and TRBJ2-3; D call uncertain. The CDR3 runs 13 residues. Germline V CDR1 and CDR2: SEHNR, FQNEAQ (reference sequence). V lost 5 bases and J 2 bases, leaving 8 bases between the germline ends.

With respect to this clonotype: Given a much more abundant clone one base away, this may be a read error. This rearrangement joins TRBV11-2 to TRBJ2-1; no clear D gene. Germline V gene data show CDR1 as SGHAT and CDR2 as FQNNGV. This CDR3 has 12 amino acids. The CDR3 DNA sequence: TGTACCAGCAGCTTAGATAGGAATGAGCAGTTCTTC. Protein product: CTSSLDRNEQFF.

This clonotype is labeled medium-sized. This sequence joins TRBV28 and TRBJ2-1; D unresolved. V lost 3 bases, J lost 7 bases, and 13 bases lay in between. Germline V gene data show CDR1 as MDHEN and CDR2 as SYDVKM. The CDR3 length is 14 residues. CDR3 amino acids: CASSFGSPGNEQFF. CDR3 DNA sequence: TGTGCCAGCAGTTTCGGGTCCCCAGGAAATGAGCAGTTCTTC.

There are many counts of this clonotype. Here the CDR3 DNA reads TGTGCCAGCAGCTTACCAGTTAACTATGGCTACACCTTC. Amino acids: CASSLPVNYGYTF. The chain uses TRBV7-9 and TRBJ1-2; no clear D. CDR3 length equals 13 residues. The V gene lost 2 bases and the J gene lost 1 base, with 5 bases spanning the gap. The germline CDR1 and CDR2 sequences are SEHNR and FQNEAQ (reference sequence).

This clonotype has at least ten counts. V and J are TRBV5-1 and TRBJ1-1, with TRBD1 as a possible D gene (5 bases). This CDR3 comprises 14 residues. From germline, CDR1 is SGHRS and CDR2 YFSETQ. With 4 bases removed from V and 4 bases from J, the gap between germline ends came to 14 bases. The CDR3 sequence: CASSPRDVGTEAFF. CDR3 in DNA: TGCGCCAGCAGCCCCCGGGACGTCGGCACTGAAGCTTTCTTT.

J is TRBJ2-6 and V is TRBV12-3 or TRBV12-4, with D possibly TRBD1 on 6 matching bases. The CDR3 has 15 amino acids. V lost 2 bases and J 4 bases, leaving 9 bases between the germline ends. The CDR3 nucleotides read TGTGCCAGCAGTTTAAGGGGGACCGGGGCCAACGTCCTGACTTTC. Translated: CASSLRGTGANVLTF.

The table lists this clonotype with many counts. The chain has TRBV11-2 and TRBJ2-3; D ambiguous. V was clipped by 3 bases and J by 6 bases, with 7 bases between them. This CDR3 comprises 12 residues. In germline, CDR1 is SGHAT, CDR2 FQNNGV. CDR3 amino acids: CASSLSLDTQYF. CDR3 nucleotides: TGTGCCAGCAGCTTGTCCCTGGATACGCAGTATTTT.

This clonotype showed up many times. The chain employs TRBV11-2 and TRBJ1-2; D may be TRBD1 (6 bases). CDR1 and CDR2 (germline): SGHAT, FQNNGV. V shed 0 bases and J shed 6 bases, with 14 bases lying between them. This CDR3 spans 15 amino acids. In nucleotides, the CDR3 is TGTGCCAGCAGCTTAGATTGGCACCCAGGGGATGGCTACACCTTC. It translates to CASSLDWHPGDGYTF.

In this sample, this clonotype turned up many times. V and J are TRBV7-9 and TRBJ1-1; no firm D call. V dropped 0 bases and J dropped 6 bases, with 2 bases sitting between them. CDR3 size: 11 residues. Germline loops: CDR1 SEHNR, CDR2 FQNEAQ (reference sequence). The CDR3 DNA reads TGTGCCAGCAGCTTAGCCGCTGAAGCTTTCTTT. Its protein is CASSLAAEAFF.

J is TRBJ1-1 and V is TRBV28, with a weak D call TRBD1 (5 bases). The CDR3 runs 15 residues. Germline assignment: CDR1 MDHEN and CDR2 SYDVKM. With 5 bases removed from V and 5 bases from J, the gap between germline ends came to 18 bases. The CDR3 sequence is CASSAPTGGYTEAFF. CDR3 nucleotides: TGTGCCAGCAGTGCGCCCACGGGGGGATATACTGAAGCTTTCTTT.

Many counts were recorded for this clonotype. An end of the junction does not agree with germline; a read error may underlie this. This chain joins TRBV3-1 and TRBJ2-7; D gene uncertain. The CDR3 is 14 residues long. From germline, CDR1 is LGHDT and CDR2 YNNKEL (reference sequence). CDR3 sequence reads: CASSQDRTSNEQYF. CDR3 in DNA: TGTGCCAGCAGCCAAGATCGGACCTCCAACGAGCAGTACTTC.

This clonotype was observed many times. This chain uses TRBV2 with TRBJ2-7; D perhaps matches TRBD1 (6 bases). Per the germline V gene, CDR1 is SNHLY and CDR2 is FYNNEI. V lost 5 bases and J lost 0, with 11 bases in between. This CDR3 comprises 14 residues. CDR3 protein: CASSRDTSSYEQYF. Here the CDR3 DNA reads TGTGCCAGCAGTCGGGACACCAGCTCCTACGAGCAGTACTTC.

Ten or more counts support this clonotype. The chain uses TRBV12-3 or TRBV12-4 and TRBJ1-1; possibly TRBD1 for D (5 bases). The CDR3 loop spans 14 amino acids. Trimming pared 6 bases from V and 1 base from J, leaving 12 bases between. The CDR3 region is CASRMDTGNTEAFF. The CDR3, as DNA: TGTGCCAGCAGGATGGACACTGGGAACACTGAAGCTTTCTTT.

At least ten counts were recorded for this clonotype. V is TRBV12-3 or TRBV12-4 and J is TRBJ1-3; D is perhaps TRBD1 (5 bases). The V gene lost 8 bases and the J gene lost 0 bases, with 5 bases spanning the gap. The CDR3 is made up of 12 amino acids. CDR3 sequence: CASQGSGNTIYF. The CDR3, as DNA: TGTGCCAGCCAGGGCTCTGGAAACACCATATATTTT.